Presented here are 7 T cell receptor beta chains from one specimen sequenced in a study of control samples from healthy donors and cancer patients. The data were produced by immunoSEQ multiplex PCR, yet TCRdb's version contains in-frame clones alone and is incomplete. Of about 46,000 clones in the sample, around nine tenths were seen once. The sample taken for sequencing was PBMCs. Receptors were obtained from a man aged 50 to 59 with head and neck cancer.

The chain combines TRBV5-1 with TRBJ2-1; 9 bases map to TRBD2. Germline CDR1 SGHRS, CDR2 YFSETQ. The CDR3 loop spans 17 amino acids. V lost 1 base and J lost 0; bases outside the gene matches: 5. The CDR3 is CASSLLSSGSSYNEQFF. In nucleotides, the CDR3 is TGCGCCAGCAGCTTGTTAAGTAGCGGGAGCTCCTACAATGAGCAGTTCTTC.

The chain couples TRBV28 to TRBJ1-4; weak D call: TRBD1 (5 bases). The V and J ends lost 5 bases and 12 bases respectively, with 19 bases between them. From germline, CDR1 is MDHEN and CDR2 SYDVKM. The length of the CDR3 is 14 residues. CDR3 amino acids: CASSPGWGGRELFF. DNA for the CDR3: TGTGCCAGCAGTCCCGGGTGGGGCGGGAGGGAACTGTTTTTT.

The genes are TRBV7-9 and TRBJ2-4; 8 bases line up with TRBD2. CDR1 is SEHNR and CDR2 is FQNEAQ in the germline V gene (reference sequence). The CDR3 consists of 17 residues. Trimming at V came to 5 bases and at J to 3 bases, leaving 12 bases not matched to a gene. CDR3 sequence reads: CASSQLTSEVFKNIQYF. The CDR3 DNA is TGTGCCAGCAGCCAACTGACTAGCGAGGTCTTCAAAAACATTCAGTACTTC.

This clone was picked up one time. The V call is TRBV15, the J call TRBJ2-3; TRBD1 is a possible D gene (6 bases). This CDR3 is 12 amino acids long. The V gene lost 5 bases and the J gene lost 9 bases, with 12 bases spanning the gap. CDR1 and CDR2 (germline): LNHNV, YYDKDF (reference sequence). This CDR3 reads CATSLLDSTQYF. As DNA, the CDR3 is TGTGCCACCAGCCTTCTGGACAGCACGCAGTATTTT.

J is TRBJ2-5 and V is TRBV5-4; the D gene is possibly TRBD2 (6 bases). V shed 1 base and J shed 8 bases, with 18 bases lying between them. The CDR3 is 15 amino acids. Germline CDR1 and CDR2: SGHNT and YYREEE (reference sequence). CDR3 sequence reads: CASSLWRSGFATQYF. Here the CDR3 DNA reads TGTGCCAGCAGCTTGTGGCGGAGCGGGTTTGCCACCCAGTACTTC.

This clone was recorded once. The rearrangement joins TRBV7-8 to TRBJ1-6, with a tentative D call TRBD1 (5 bases). This CDR3 is built from 12 residues. V lost 6 bases and J 11 bases, leaving 11 bases between the germline ends. Germline CDR1 SGHVS, CDR2 FQNEAQ. This CDR3 reads CASRRDSPPLHF. CDR3 DNA sequence: TGTGCCAGCAGACGAGACAGTCCACCCCTCCACTTT.

The sample holds a few counts of this clone. The J gene is TRBJ2-1, the V gene TRBV12-5; 9 nucleotides match TRBD1. This CDR3 is 15 amino acids long. The V gene end was trimmed by 3 bases and the J gene end by 4 bases; junction bases not matched to a gene: 4. The germline V gene encodes CDR1 LGHNT and CDR2 FRNRAP. The CDR3 sequence is CASGFAGQGYNEQFF. In DNA form, the CDR3 reads TGTGCTAGTGGTTTCGCGGGACAGGGTTACAATGAGCAGTTCTTC.